This TCR beta chain was sequenced in a study of monozygotic twins with inflammatory bowel disease. Study-level results: IBD patients exhibited fewer clonotypes shared with other individuals than healthy twins, particularly with disease activity.

The CDR3 sequence is 14 residues long. CDR1 is KGHDR and CDR2 is SFDVKD in the germline V gene. About this clonotype: What it recognizes is unknown.

Whole-blood RNA isolation (total RNA) proceeded without T cell sorting. TCRdb reprocessed the 5' RACE reads and keeps a single row for each CDR3 protein, giving no DNA. The ten top clones account for approximately 2.3%, within a sample of fewer than 550,000 distinct CDR3 sequences. The sample consisted of blood. The receptor's source is a human donor with ulcerative colitis or Crohn's disease, or a healthy co-twin of an affected twin (not recorded which). The chain combines TRBV24-1 with TRBJ2-3; TCRdb reports TRBD1, a call that lacks DNA to check it against. The CDR3 spells CATADRGSTDTQYF.